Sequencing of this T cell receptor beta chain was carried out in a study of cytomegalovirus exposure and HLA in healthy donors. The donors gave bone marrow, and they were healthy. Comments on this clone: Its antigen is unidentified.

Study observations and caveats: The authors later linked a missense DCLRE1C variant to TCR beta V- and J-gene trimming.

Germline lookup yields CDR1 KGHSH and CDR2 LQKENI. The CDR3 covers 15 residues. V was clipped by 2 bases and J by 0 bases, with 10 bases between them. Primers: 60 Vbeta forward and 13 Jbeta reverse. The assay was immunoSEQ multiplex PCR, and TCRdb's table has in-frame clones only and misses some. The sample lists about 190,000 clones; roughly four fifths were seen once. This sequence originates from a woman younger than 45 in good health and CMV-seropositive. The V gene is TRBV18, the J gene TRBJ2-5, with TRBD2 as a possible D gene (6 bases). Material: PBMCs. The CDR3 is CASSPVAGHQETQYF. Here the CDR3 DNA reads TGTGCCAGCTCACCAGTCGCGGGGCACCAAGAGACCCAGTACTTC.